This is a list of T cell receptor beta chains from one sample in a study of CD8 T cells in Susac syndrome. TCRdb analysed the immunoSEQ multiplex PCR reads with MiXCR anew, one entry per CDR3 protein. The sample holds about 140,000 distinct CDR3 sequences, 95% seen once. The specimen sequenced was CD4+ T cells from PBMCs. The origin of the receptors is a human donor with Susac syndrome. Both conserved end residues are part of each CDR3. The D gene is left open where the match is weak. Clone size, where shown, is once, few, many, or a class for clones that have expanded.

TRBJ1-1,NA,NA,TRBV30,TGTGCCTGGAGTAGAGCGAACACTGAAGCTTTCTTT,CAWSRANTEAFF
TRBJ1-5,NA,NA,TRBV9,TGTGCCAGCAGCGTAGCCGGGGATAGCAATCAGCCCCAGCATTTT,CASSVAGDSNQPQHF
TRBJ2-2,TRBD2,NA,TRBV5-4,TGTGCCAGCAGCTTGGGGCTAGCGGGGACCTACACCGGGGAGCTGTTTTTT,CASSLGLAGTYTGELFF
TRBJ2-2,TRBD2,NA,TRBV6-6,TGTGCCAGCTCACTAGCGGGCCTCACCGGGGAGCTGTTTTTT,CASSLAGLTGELFF
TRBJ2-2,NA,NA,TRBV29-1,TGCAGCGTTGAAGAAGGGGGTGACACCGGGGAGCTGTTTTTT,CSVEEGGDTGELFF
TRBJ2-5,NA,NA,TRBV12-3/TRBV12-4,TGTGCCAGCAGTTTAGGGATCCAAGAGACCCAGTACTTC,CASSLGIQETQYF
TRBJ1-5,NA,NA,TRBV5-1,TGCGCCACCACCCCGGGGGGAGATCAGCCCCAGCATTTT,CATTPGGDQPQHF
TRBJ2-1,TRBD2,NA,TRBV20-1,TGCAGTGCTTCAGGCGGGGGTGAGCAGTTCTTC,CSASGGGEQFF
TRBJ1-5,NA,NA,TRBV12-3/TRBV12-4,TGTGCCAGCAGTTTCCTAGGCACCGATCAGCCCCAGCATTTT,CASSFLGTDQPQHF
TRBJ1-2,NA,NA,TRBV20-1,TGCAGTGCTCCCATACCGGGGCTCCCGGGCTACACCTTC,CSAPIPGLPGYTF
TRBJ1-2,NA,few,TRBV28,TGTGCCAGCAGTTTAACAGGGCTCTATGGCTACACCTTC,CASSLTGLYGYTF
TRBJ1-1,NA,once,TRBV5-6,TGTGCCAGCAGCTTCCGCACTGAAGCTTTCTTT,CASSFRTEAFF
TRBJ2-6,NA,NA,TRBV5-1,TGCGCCAGCAGCTGGGGGTCGGTGGGCTCTGGGGCCAACGTCCTGACTTTC,CASSWGSVGSGANVLTF
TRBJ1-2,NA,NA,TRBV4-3,TGCGCCAGCAGCCTGGGGGTAAATGGCTACACCTTC,CASSLGVNGYTF
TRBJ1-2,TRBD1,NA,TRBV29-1,TGCAGCGTTGAACTTATGTTAGGACAGGGACCTTATGGCTACACCTTC,CSVELMLGQGPYGYTF
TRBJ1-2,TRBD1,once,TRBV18,TGTGCCAGCTCACCCGGGACAGGGGCCGGCTACACCTTC,CASSPGTGAGYTF
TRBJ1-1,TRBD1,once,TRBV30,TGTGCCTGGACATTAACAGGGGTAATGAACACTGAAGCTTTCTTT,CAWTLTGVMNTEAFF
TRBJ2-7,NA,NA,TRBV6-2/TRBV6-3,TGTGCCAGCAGTTACCGACGGGGGAGCACCTACGAGCAGTACTTC,CASSYRRGSTYEQYF
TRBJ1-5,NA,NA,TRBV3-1,TGTGCCAGCAGCCACGAGGCGGAGCTGCCCCAGCATTTT,CASSHEAELPQHF
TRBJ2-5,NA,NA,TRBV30,TGTGCCTGGAGTGGACTCCCGGGCGAGACCCAGTACTTC,CAWSGLPGETQYF
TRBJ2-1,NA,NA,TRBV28,TGTGCCAGCACCCTTGGGTTAGCGACAGACAATGAGCAGTTCTTC,CASTLGLATDNEQFF
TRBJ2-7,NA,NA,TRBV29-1,TGCAGCGTCGGATCCGGGACTCGGGCCCCCTACGAGCAGTACTTC,CSVGSGTRAPYEQYF
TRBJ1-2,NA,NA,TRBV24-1,TGTGCCACCAGTGCCGGGGCTGGCTATGGCTACACCTTC,CATSAGAGYGYTF
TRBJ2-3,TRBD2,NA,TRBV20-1,TGCAGTGCTAGATCCTGGACTAGCGGTGCCACAGATACGCAGTATTTT,CSARSWTSGATDTQYF
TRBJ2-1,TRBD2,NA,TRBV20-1,TGCAGTGCTAGACCGTGGGGCGGGAGGTCCTACAATGAGCAGTTCTTC,CSARPWGGRSYNEQFF
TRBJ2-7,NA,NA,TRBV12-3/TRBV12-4,TGTGCCAGCAGTCCCGGGACGACGTCCTACGAGCAGTACTTC,CASSPGTTSYEQYF
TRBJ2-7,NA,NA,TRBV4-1,TGCGCCAGCAGCCAGTACCTCAGACCTGGCTACGAGCAGTACTTC,CASSQYLRPGYEQYF